The clone carrying this TCR beta chain was observed a few times. The antigen is unknown. This specimen belongs to a study of CD8+CD57+ T cells in acquired aplastic anemia. TCR beta VDJ and CDR3 profiles were obtained from a genomic DNA template. TCRdb recomputed calls from the reads with MiXCR, one row per CDR3 protein. The data contain fewer than 200,000 distinct CDR3 sequences, 65% to 75% of them singletons. Regarding the study as a whole: Patient and control CD8+ Simpson's diversity was not significantly different.

CDR1 is SGHVS and CDR2 is FNYEAQ in the germline V gene. This CDR3 has 17 residues. The V end lost 1 base, the J end lost 0 bases, and 10 bases lay between the germline ends. Previously, flow cytometry had revealed CD8+CD57+ cell expansion in the patients chosen for sequencing. The sample was sorted CD4+, CD8+, or CD8+CD57+ T cells (not recorded which) from PBMCs. The TCR comes from a human donor with aplastic anemia. The chain is built from TRBV7-6 and TRBJ2-6; TRBD2 is a possible D gene (5 bases). CDR3 bases: TGTGCCAGCAGCTTAGTTCGGGCGGGCTCTGGGGCCAACGTCCTGACTTTC. It translates to CASSLVRAGSGANVLTF.